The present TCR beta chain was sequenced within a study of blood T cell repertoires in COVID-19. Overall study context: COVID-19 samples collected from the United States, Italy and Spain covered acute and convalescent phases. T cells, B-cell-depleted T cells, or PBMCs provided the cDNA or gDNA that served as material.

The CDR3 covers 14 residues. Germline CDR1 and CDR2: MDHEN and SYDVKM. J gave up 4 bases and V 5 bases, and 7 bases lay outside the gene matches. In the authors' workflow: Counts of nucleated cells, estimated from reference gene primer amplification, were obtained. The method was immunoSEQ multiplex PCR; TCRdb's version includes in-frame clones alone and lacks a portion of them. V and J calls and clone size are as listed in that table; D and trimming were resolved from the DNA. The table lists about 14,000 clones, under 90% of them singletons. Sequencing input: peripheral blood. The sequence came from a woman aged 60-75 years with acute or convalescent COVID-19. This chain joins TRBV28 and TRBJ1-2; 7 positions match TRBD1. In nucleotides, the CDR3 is TGTGCCAGCAGTCGGGGACAGTTTGGCTATGGCTACACCTTC. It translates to CASSRGQFGYGYTF.